Following are 30 T cell receptor beta chains from one sample sequenced in a study of blood T cells in healthy people across ages. A J-beta primer mix and a sample-barcoded 5' primer were used in a second PCR of about 7 to 12 cycles. Each CDR3 protein is one row after TCRdb ran MiXCR on the 5' RACE reads. The data show hundreds of thousands of distinct CDR3 sequences, around 24% seen once. These data were also reused for a study on T cells of mothers and their children.

Sequencing was carried out using blood. Receptor source: a boy younger than 18 in good health.

There are a few counts of this clonotype. The chain has TRBV9 and TRBJ2-3; possible D gene TRBD1, 6 bases. CDR3 length: 16 amino acids. Trimming shortened V by 0 bases and J by 3 bases, and 14 bases separated the two germline ends. The germline gives CDR1 SGDLS, CDR2 YYNGEE. CDR3 sequence (DNA): TGTGCCAGCAGCGTAGGAGACAGGCATGTAACAGATACGCAGTATTTT. Translation gives CASSVGDRHVTDTQYF.

Worth noting for this clonotype: The germline gene is not matched at one end of the junction; a read error may be the cause. The chain recombines TRBV5-1 with TRBJ2-3, with D perhaps given as TRBD1 or TRBD2 (5 bases each). The CDR3 totals 15 residues. In germline, CDR1 is SGHRS, CDR2 YFSETQ. Written as DNA, the CDR3 is TGCGCCAGCAGCCCGGGGCGAACCGTCACAGATACGCAGTACTTT. Amino acids: CASSPGRTVTDTQYF. Full variable domain (outside the CDR3, taken from reference TRBV5-1 and TRBJ2-3): KAGVTQTPRYLIKTRGQQVTLSCSPISGHRSVSWYQQTPGQGLQFLFEYFSETQRNKGNFPGRFSGRQFSNSRSEMNVSTLELGDSALYLCASSPGRTVTDTQYFGPGTRLTVL.

There are a few counts of this clonotype. The chain recombines TRBV29-1 with TRBJ2-7; D is unclear. The germline V gene has CDR1 SQVTM and CDR2 ANQGSEA. Trimming removed 6 bases at V and 6 bases at J, with 15 bases between. The CDR3 is made up of 12 amino acids. CDR3 amino acids: CSVEAPTGEQYF. CDR3 nucleotide sequence: TGCAGCGTCGAGGCCCCCACCGGCGAGCAGTACTTC.

This chain connects TRBV20-1 to TRBJ1-4, with D tentatively TRBD1 (5 bases). The germline V gene has CDR1 DFQATT and CDR2 SNEGSKA (reference sequence). This CDR3 has 14 amino acids. V gave up 3 bases and J gave up 7 bases, with 15 bases separating them. This chain's CDR3 is CSASLRGGIEKLFF. The CDR3 region has the DNA TGCAGTGCTAGCCTTCGGGGGGGGATTGAAAAACTGTTTTTT.

This clonotype has at least ten counts. This sequence joins TRBV28 and TRBJ2-7; 7 bases fit TRBD1. This CDR3 has 14 amino acids. V shed 1 base, J shed 2 bases, and the junction held 2 bases outside the gene matches. Germline V lookup: CDR1 MDHEN, CDR2 SYDVKM. In DNA form, the CDR3 reads TGTGCCAGCAGTTTATACCAGGGGGCCTACGAGCAGTACTTC. This gives the protein CASSLYQGAYEQYF.

This clonotype appeared a few times. The rearrangement uses TRBV12-3 or TRBV12-4 and TRBJ1-4; D may be TRBD1 (5 bases). The V end was cut by 4 bases, the J end by 7 bases, with 16 bases between. This CDR3 region has 15 residues. CDR3 bases: TGTGCCAGCAGTTCGGGCGGGCCTAGGGGTGAAAAACTGTTTTTT. This sequence encodes CASSSGGPRGEKLFF.

This clonotype came up many times. This CDR3 is CASSYDGDTQYF. CDR3 coding DNA: TGTGCCAGCAGTTATGACGGAGATACGCAGTATTTT. The chain carries TRBV6-5 and TRBJ2-3; D ambiguous. The CDR3 is 12 residues long. Germline CDR1 and CDR2: MNHEY and SVGAGI. V was cut by 3 bases and J by 5 bases, with 6 bases left in between.

This clonotype was counted at least ten times. The chain links TRBV15 to TRBJ1-3; D remains unclear. From germline, CDR1 is LNHNV and CDR2 YYDKDF (reference sequence). The V gene lost 3 bases and the J gene lost 0 bases, with 9 bases spanning the gap. This CDR3 contains 15 residues. The CDR3 DNA sequence: TGTGCCACCAGCAGTGACTTGAGCTCTGGAAACACCATATATTTT. This encodes CATSSDLSSGNTIYF.

The V gene is TRBV12-5, the J gene TRBJ2-7, with D uncertain. The better agreement between TRBJ2-1 and the DNA end casts doubt on the J call. The CDR3 extends over 13 amino acids. The germline V gene encodes CDR1 LGHNT and CDR2 FRNRAP. In DNA form, the CDR3 reads TGTGCTAGTGGTTTGGGAATCCCCAATGAGCAGTTCTTC. It specifies CASGLGIPNEQFF.

The chain is built from TRBV27 and TRBJ2-1, with 7 positions matching TRBD2. The DNA end favors TRBJ2-7, so the J call may be wrong. The CDR3 extends over 13 amino acids. Germline V gene lookup returns CDR1 MNHEY and CDR2 SMNVEV (reference sequence). CDR3: CASSFGGGGEQYF. CDR3 bases: TGTGCCAGCAGTTTTGGGGGGGGTGGCGAGCAGTACTTC.

This clonotype was detected a few times. The chain has TRBV6-2 or TRBV6-3 and TRBJ2-6, with TRBD1 identical over 8 bases. The CDR3 contains 16 residues. The ends lost 7 bases at V and 2 bases at J; junction bases unmatched: 7. CDR1 is MNHEY, CDR2 SVGEGT, per germline. The CDR3 protein is CASTQGALTGANVLTF. The DNA for the CDR3 is TGTGCCAGCACTCAGGGGGCGCTCACTGGGGCCAACGTCCTGACTTTC.

A few counts support this clonotype. The chain recombines TRBV6-2 or TRBV6-3 with TRBJ2-3; 12 bases agree with TRBD1. Germline V gene sequence: CDR1 MNHEY, CDR2 SVGEGT. The CDR3 has 14 amino acids. The ends lost 5 bases at V and 4 bases at J; junction bases unmatched: 1. The CDR3 reads CASSGTGGSDTQYF. The CDR3 nucleotides are TGTGCCAGCAGTGGGACAGGGGGCTCAGATACGCAGTATTTT.

This rearrangement joins TRBV12-3 or TRBV12-4 to TRBJ2-4, with D perhaps matching TRBD1 (5 bases). Deletions cut 3 bases from V and 2 bases from J, with 11 bases between. There are 15 residues in the CDR3. For the CDR3, the DNA is TGTGCCAGCAGTTTCCCAGGGAACACCAAAAACATTCAGTACTTC. Protein sequence: CASSFPGNTKNIQYF.

The rearrangement joins TRBV7-8 to TRBJ2-5, with 8 bases identical to TRBD1. The end of the DNA fits TRBJ2-7 better, so the J call may be wrong. CDR3 length: 16 residues. CDR1 SGHVS and CDR2 FQNEAQ come from the germline V gene. The CDR3 protein is CASSLDPAGGTYEQYF. The CDR3 region has the DNA TGTGCCAGCAGCTTAGATCCGGCAGGGGGCACCTACGAGCAGTACTTC.

The table lists this clonotype with many counts. V is TRBV29-1 and J is TRBJ2-1, with D possibly called TRBD1 or TRBD2 (6 bases each). CDR1 and CDR2 (germline): SQVTM, ANQGSEA. Trimming removed 8 bases at V and 2 bases at J, with 13 bases between. The CDR3 spans 13 residues. The CDR3 bases are TGCAGCACCGGAGGGGGAACCTACAATGAGCAGTTCTTC. Amino acid sequence: CSTGGGTYNEQFF.

This clonotype was seen more than once but under ten times. The chain couples TRBV18 to TRBJ2-5; TRBD2 is a possible D gene (6 bases). There are 15 residues in the CDR3. From germline, CDR1 is KGHSH and CDR2 LQKENI. The germline V and J ends were trimmed by 5 bases and 3 bases, with 16 bases remaining between them. CDR3 amino acids: CASSSLAGRKETQYF. CDR3 coding DNA: TGTGCCAGCTCATCACTAGCCGGGCGGAAAGAGACCCAGTACTTC.

This clonotype was found once. The genes are TRBV27 and TRBJ2-3; D tentatively fits TRBD1 or TRBD2 (5 bases each). The CDR3 spans 17 residues. V was trimmed by 4 bases and J by 2 bases, leaving 19 bases between them. The germline gives CDR1 MNHEY, CDR2 SMNVEV (reference sequence). The CDR3 DNA reads TGTGCCAGCAGTTCCCGTCTTCTCGGGGCTTACACAGATACGCAGTATTTT. Amino acid sequence: CASSSRLLGAYTDTQYF.

Notes on this clonotype: At one boundary the junction diverges from the germline segment, which might be a read error. The rearrangement links TRBV29-1 to TRBJ2-6; perhaps TRBD1 as D (6 bases). From germline, CDR1 is SQVTM and CDR2 ANQGSEA. The CDR3 covers 16 residues. CDR3 in DNA: TGCAGCGTCACGACAGGAGAGGTCTCTGGGGCCAACGCCCTGACTTTC. It encodes CSVTTGEVSGANALTF.

V usage is TRBV5-1 and J usage is TRBJ2-3; perhaps D is TRBD1 or TRBD2 (6 bases each). Deletions cut 3 bases from V and 0 bases from J, with 14 bases between. The CDR3 length is 16 residues. Per the germline V gene, CDR1 is SGHRS and CDR2 is YFSETQ. The CDR3 reads CASSYGGQQSTDTQYF. As DNA, the CDR3 is TGCGCCAGCAGCTACGGGGGCCAGCAGAGCACAGATACGCAGTATTTT.

This clonotype was seen a few times. V usage is TRBV7-2 and J usage is TRBJ1-4; 7 nucleotides match TRBD1. The CDR3 contains 15 residues. Losses at the gene ends were 6 bases for V and 1 base for J; bases not matched to a gene: 5. Germline CDR1 and CDR2: SGHTA and FQGNSA. CDR3 protein: CASRRQGVTNEKLFF. The CDR3 DNA is TGTGCCAGCAGGCGGCAGGGGGTAACTAATGAAAAACTGTTTTTT.

The chain has TRBV4-3 and TRBJ1-6, with TRBD1 matching 9 bases. CDR1 is LGHNA, CDR2 YSLEER, per germline. The CDR3 covers 15 residues. With 4 bases clipped from V and 8 bases from J, the junction kept 6 bases outside the gene matches. The CDR3 sequence is CASSPGTGTDSPLHF. As DNA, the CDR3 is TGCGCCAGCAGCCCCGGGACAGGGACGGATTCACCCCTCCACTTT.

The rearrangement joins TRBV7-8 to TRBJ2-1; D tentatively fits TRBD1 or TRBD2 (5 bases each). Trimming took 4 bases from V and 9 from J, leaving 7 bases between them. Germline lookup yields CDR1 SGHVS and CDR2 FQNEAQ. This CDR3 contains 11 residues. The CDR3 protein is CASSWGSEQFF. CDR3 sequence (DNA): TGTGCCAGCAGCTGGGGGAGTGAGCAGTTCTTC.

The chain has TRBV6-5 and TRBJ2-6; possibly TRBD2 for D (5 bases). V was pared by 0 bases and J by 0 bases, with 15 bases between. CDR3 size: 19 residues. Per the germline V gene, CDR1 is MNHEY and CDR2 is SVGAGI. The CDR3 loop is CASSYSRSAGSSGANVLTF. The CDR3 DNA is TGTGCCAGCAGTTACTCGAGATCGGCGGGTAGCTCTGGGGCCAACGTCCTGACTTTC.

This clonotype was found a few times. The rearrangement links TRBV27 to TRBJ2-7; 7 bases match TRBD2. Germline V gene lookup returns CDR1 MNHEY and CDR2 SMNVEV (reference sequence). Losses at the gene ends were 3 bases for V and 6 bases for J; bases not matched to a gene: 8. The CDR3 loop spans 14 amino acids. CDR3 sequence reads: CASSFGTTNCEQYF. CDR3 nucleotide sequence: TGTGCCAGCAGTTTCGGGACTACCAACTGCGAGCAGTACTTC.

There are a few counts of this clonotype. V gene TRBV7-6 combines with J gene TRBJ2-5; D not certain. The length of the CDR3 is 12 residues. Germline CDR1 SGHVS, CDR2 FNYEAQ. Trimming removed 6 bases from V and 4 bases from J, with 9 bases in between. The CDR3 loop is CASSHLLETQYF. In nucleotides, the CDR3 is TGTGCCAGCAGTCACCTACTAGAGACCCAGTACTTC.

This clonotype showed up many times. The chain carries TRBV28 and TRBJ2-7, with TRBD1 matching 9 bases. The germline gives CDR1 MDHEN, CDR2 SYDVKM. With V trimmed by 5 bases and J by 2 bases, 10 bases remained unmatched. The CDR3 runs 16 residues. CDR3: CASSPSGTGTPYEQYF. CDR3 bases: TGTGCCAGCAGTCCGTCCGGGACAGGGACCCCCTACGAGCAGTACTTC.

The rearrangement uses TRBV4-3 and TRBJ2-3; D not resolved. CDR1 LGHNA and CDR2 YSLEER come from the germline V gene. V was trimmed by 1 base and J by 3 bases, leaving 20 bases between them. The CDR3 is made up of 18 amino acids. CDR3 coding DNA: TGCGCCAGCAGCCAAGCTTCCACACTATTTGCTTCAACAGATACGCAGTATTTT. This gives the protein CASSQASTLFASTDTQYF.

This clonotype was counted between two and nine times. The V gene is TRBV7-9, the J gene TRBJ2-5; 12 bases agree with TRBD2. CDR1 SEHNR and CDR2 FQNEAQ come from the germline V gene (reference sequence). The CDR3 sequence is 16 residues long. The trim removed 4 bases at V and 1 base at J, leaving 4 bases unmatched. The CDR3 is CASSSGLAGFQETQYF. CDR3 in DNA: TGTGCCAGCAGCTCCGGACTAGCGGGGTTCCAAGAGACCCAGTACTTC.

The rearrangement joins TRBV20-1 to TRBJ1-5, with D possibly being TRBD1 (5 bases). The CDR3 covers 16 residues. V was trimmed by 1 base and J by 0 bases, leaving 13 bases between them. Germline assignment: CDR1 DFQATT and CDR2 SNEGSKA (reference sequence). The chain's CDR3 is CSARVPRGGSNQPQHF. CDR3 sequence (DNA): TGCAGTGCTAGAGTACCACGCGGGGGTAGCAATCAGCCCCAGCATTTT.

V gene TRBV18 combines with J gene TRBJ2-1; D is unclear. The DNA matches TRBJ2-5 better at its end, which makes the J call doubtful. The CDR3 totals 14 residues. Germline V gene lookup returns CDR1 KGHSH and CDR2 LQKENI. This CDR3 reads CASSPPDGSWTQYF. The DNA for the CDR3 is TGTGCCAGCTCACCACCGGACGGATCCTGGACCCAGTACTTC.